One sample yielded the 6 T cell receptor beta chains listed below, sequenced in a study of T cells in Graves' hyperthyroidism and ophthalmopathy. Amplification targeted TCR beta CDR3 regions from RNA transcripts. The HTBI primer set was used in a first-round RT-PCR of the TCR CDR3. TCRdb recomputed calls from the multiplex PCR reads with MiXCR, one row per CDR3 protein. The data hold 500,000 to 600,000 distinct CDR3 sequences, with over 15% observed a single time. Sequencing input: blood. The receptors shown here come from a woman under 30 with Graves' hyperthyroidism.

This clonotype showed up just a few times. The V and J genes are TRBV2 and TRBJ2-5, with TRBD2 matching over 10 bases. This CDR3 has 14 amino acids. Unmatched junction bases numbered 1, after V lost 5 bases and J lost 1 base. Germline loops: CDR1 SNHLY, CDR2 FYNNEI. This CDR3 reads CASSRLAGQETQYF. For the CDR3, the DNA is TGTGCCAGCAGTAGACTAGCGGGCCAAGAGACCCAGTACTTC.

In its sample, this clonotype was seen many times. This chain connects TRBV2 to TRBJ2-7; D may be TRBD2 (7 bases). V lost 3 bases and J 4 bases, leaving 16 bases between the germline ends. This CDR3 is 15 amino acids long. The V gene's germline CDR1 is SNHLY and CDR2 FYNNEI. CDR3 amino acids: CASSENWGGPYEQYF. In DNA form, the CDR3 reads TGTGCCAGCAGTGAGAATTGGGGGGGGCCATACGAGCAGTACTTC. Supplemented by reference TRBV2 and TRBJ2-7, the full variable domain reads EPEVTQTPSHQVTQMGQEVILRCVPISNHLYFYWYRQILGQKVEFLVSFYNNEISEKSEIFDDQFSVERPDGSNFTLKIRSTKLEDSAMYFCASSENWGGPYEQYFGPGTRLTVT.

V usage is TRBV6-1 and J usage is TRBJ1-1; 7 nucleotides agree with TRBD1. V lost 7 bases to trimming and J lost 0 bases; unmatched junction nucleotides: 5. The germline V gene has CDR1 MNHNS and CDR2 SASEGT. This CDR3 is built from 14 residues. DNA for the CDR3: TGTGCCAGCACTAAAGGACAGGTGAACACTGAAGCTTTCTTT. Translated, it gives CASTKGQVNTEAFF.

Only a few counts were recorded for this clonotype. The chain is built from TRBV19 and TRBJ1-5, with D perhaps matching TRBD1 (6 bases). The V gene lost 5 bases and the J gene lost 1 base, with 15 bases spanning the gap. Germline values: CDR1 LNHDA, CDR2 SQIVND (reference sequence). The CDR3 runs 16 residues. CDR3 sequence reads: CASSPSRGRSNQPQHF. CDR3 bases: TGTGCCAGTAGTCCAAGCAGGGGACGAAGCAATCAGCCCCAGCATTTT.

This clonotype has ten or more counts. The chain employs TRBV13 and TRBJ2-7, with unresolved D. The CDR3 runs to 12 residues. Per germline, CDR1 PRHDT and CDR2 FYEKMQ (reference sequence). With 5 bases removed from V and 0 bases from J, the gap between germline ends came to 5 bases. The CDR3 region is CASSTHSYEQYF. The CDR3 DNA follows: TGTGCCAGCAGCACCCACTCCTACGAGCAGTACTTC.

At least ten counts were recorded for this clonotype. The V and J genes are TRBV20-1 and TRBJ2-3; D tentatively fits TRBD1 or TRBD2 (7 bases each). Trimming left V 6 bases short and J 1 base short, with 14 bases between. This CDR3 spans 14 amino acids. The germline CDR1 and CDR2 sequences are DFQATT and SNEGSKA (reference sequence). This chain's CDR3 is CSADRAGGTDTQYF. The CDR3 DNA is TGCAGTGCCGACAGGGCGGGGGGCACAGATACGCAGTATTTT.